Listed below are T cell receptor beta chains from one sample, sequenced in a study of T cells after posttransplantation cyclophosphamide. Produced via immunoSEQ multiplex PCR; TCRdb's table is partial and in-frame only. Here the sample spans about 21,000 clones, just over 85% being singletons. Sequences were derived from PBMCs, sampled 362 days after allogeneic stem cell transplant with calcineurin inhibitor and methotrexate. All receptors come from a female patient in her thirties or forties who received an allogeneic stem cell transplant from an unrelated donor, was CMV-positive, and had acute and chronic GVHD. The graft donor may have contributed some T cells. The conserved cysteine and the conserved F or W are not part of the CDR3 here.

CDR3 protein	V gene	J gene
ASSSIQGGAEAF	TRBV5-1	TRBJ1-1
ASSRGAASYEQY	TRBV7-9	TRBJ2-7
AWSIVAGVGNEQF	TRBV30	TRBJ2-1
ASMDRPGLSTGELF	TRBV27	TRBJ2-2
ATTQGTANYGYT	TRBV10-2	TRBJ1-2
ASSSLGGGTEAF	TRBV25-1	TRBJ1-1
ASSRTSGGYEQY	TRBV5-1	TRBJ2-7
ASSLASGGANEQF	TRBV5-1	TRBJ2-1
ASSLRWAGEPTDTQY	TRBV27	TRBJ2-3
ASSVRTSAITGELF	TRBV9	TRBJ2-2
ASSSDTSYEQY	TRBV11-2	TRBJ2-7
ASSLGGDRGSRGYT	TRBV11-2	TRBJ1-2
ASSKLPGQGGAVYEQY	TRBV14	TRBJ2-7
ASRRTGRGDGYT	TRBV6-5	TRBJ1-2
ASSLEGHPTDTQY	TRBV5-4	TRBJ2-3
ASDTGGRGIGELF	TRBV19	TRBJ2-2
ASSFEGLGNQPQH	TRBV27	TRBJ1-5
ASSRQVEGGYT	TRBV6-5	TRBJ1-2
ASSFWANVLT	TRBV11-3	TRBJ2-6
ATSRASGTVMADTQY	TRBV15	TRBJ2-3
ASSLFATGHTGELF	TRBV28	TRBJ2-2
ASSLQWNEKLF	TRBV7-7	TRBJ1-4
ASSSISRGEQF	TRBV7-9	TRBJ2-1
ASGGSEELF	TRBV6-5	TRBJ2-2
ASKERTGSYNEQF	TRBV27	TRBJ2-1
ASSPTGGFGYT	TRBV18	TRBJ1-2
ASSSPGLGYHEQY	TRBV7-2	TRBJ2-7
ASSFSSGSTDTQY	TRBV11-2	TRBJ2-3
SVTSRATKNIQY	TRBV29-1	TRBJ2-4
ASSLGAGFGYT	TRBV5-1	TRBJ1-2
AISVVQGASNEQF	TRBV10-3	TRBJ2-1
ASSLEGTGLYGYT	TRBV5-5	TRBJ1-2
ASSPTGGLPYEQY	TRBV2	-
ASSYGRGQAEY	TRBV6-6	TRBJ1-3
AWSVGTGGNTIY	TRBV30	TRBJ1-3
ASSPSEYGQPQH	TRBV9	TRBJ1-5
ASSPPGGGQPQH	TRBV18	TRBJ1-5
ASSPGTINQPQH	TRBV5-4	TRBJ1-5
ASSQGQGVFSFGYT	TRBV14	TRBJ1-2
ASSLYNNPTDTQY	TRBV5-1	TRBJ2-3